Given below is one T cell receptor beta chain in context. The target of this receptor is not known. Qualities for individual bases were not recorded, and no much larger clone is one base off. The data belong to a study of blood T cell repertoires in COVID-19 (TCRdb year 2020). With respect to the entire study: Samples covering the acute and convalescent phases of COVID-19 were provided by collaborators in the United States, Italy and Spain. The prospective study material was composed of cDNA or gDNA derived from T cells, B-cell-depleted T cells, or PBMCs. Subjects who had been exposed to COVID-19, were actively infected with it, or had recovered from it provided the deeply sampled blood TCRbeta repertoires that made up the dataset. A freely available public database, intended as a resource for researchers studying the immune response to SARS-CoV-2, is where the repertoires were released. Samples were obtained from the ongoing ImmuneRACE study (first 160 participants) and from about 1,300 subjects provided by 6 global collaborators. Sample metadata almost always included a de-identified subject ID, COVID-19 status, age in years and sex. HLA class I and class II types, where available, came from metadata supplied by the sample provider rather than from assay-based typing.

TCRbeta CDR3 regions were amplified from genomic DNA using the immunoSEQ Assay, a bias-controlled multiplex PCR. Processing in the source paper ran as follows. Within the assay, amplification of reference gene primers was used to estimate how many nucleated cells each sample contained. To quantify the absolute abundance of each unique TCRbeta CDR3 rearrangement, sequence reads were collapsed and filtered. Productive Simpson clonality was computed per sample as the square root of Simpson's diversity index over productive rearrangements. Not all clones reach the TCRdb copy of this immuneACCESS table, which keeps in-frame sequences only. Checked studies attribute under half of the gap to unresolved V genes and leave the rest unexplained. V and J calls plus clone size are reproduced from that table; the DNA served to infer D and trimming. The sample includes about 57,000 clones, with roughly 78% observed a single time. The top ten hold approximately 30% of the sample.

Paper-wide results and their limitations: The amount of clinical and demographic metadata varied by source and participant and was provided uncurated.

V is pruned by 6 bases and J by 5 bases, leaving 3 bases of the junction without a gene match. The CDR3 covers 13 residues, taking in both the cysteine and the phenylalanine. Only the CDR3 DNA is retained, 39 bases long and in frame from the first base. CDR1 and CDR2 are read off the germline V gene (reference sequence) as LNHDA and SQIVND. Each collaborating institution followed its own protocols to collect whole blood in K2EDTA tubes. Collaborator samples were shipped for TCRbeta analysis as frozen whole blood, isolated PBMCs, or DNA extracted from either sample type. Sequencing was done on a sample of peripheral blood. The chain joins TRBV19 to TRBJ2-1, with TRBD2 identical over 8 junction bases. This receptor was taken from a human donor in a cohort sampled during active COVID-19. CDR3 reads: CASRGSGNNEQFF. The bases read TGTGCCAGTAGGGGTAGCGGGAACAATGAGCAGTTCTTC.